The present T cell receptor beta chain was sequenced within a study of cytomegalovirus exposure and HLA in healthy donors. About the research overall: Among around 180 million T cells, an earlier analysis found around 100 million unique TCR beta sequences.

Healthy bone marrow donors formed the donor group. This CDR3 has 13 residues. Per the germline V gene, CDR1 is PRHDT and CDR2 is FYEKMQ (reference sequence). Between the trimmed V and J ends, which lost 5 bases and 7 bases, there was a span of 14 bases. The PCR contained 60 Vbeta and 13 Jbeta primers. TCRdb keeps only in-frame clones here, not all; method: immunoSEQ multiplex PCR. The profile shows over 95,000 clones, 77% of them singletons. The clonotype comes from a man between 35 and 55 years old in good health and CMV-seropositive. Sequencing was carried out using PBMCs. The chain recombines TRBV13 with TRBJ1-2, with D uncertain. CDR3 DNA: TGTGCCAGCAGCGCCCAAGACTTAGGTGGCTACACCTTC. Its translation: CASSAQDLGGYTF.